Listed here is a single T cell receptor (beta chain). CDR3 length equals 15 residues. With 2 bases clipped from V and 2 bases from J, the junction kept 2 bases outside the gene matches. The germline V gene encodes CDR1 LNHDA and CDR2 SQIVND (reference sequence). This sample was included in a study of blood T cell repertoires in COVID-19. Study-level background: Sites across the United States, Italy and Spain contributed samples from acute and convalescent COVID-19. The analysed material was cDNA or gDNA that came from T cells, B-cell-depleted T cells, or PBMCs.

Methods used by the authors: Cell counts per sample came from amplifying reference gene primers. Only in-frame clones appear in the TCRdb table, and some are missing; sequencing was by immunoSEQ multiplex PCR. V and J calls and clone size follow that table, whereas D and trimming were derived from the DNA. The table records about 32,000 clones, about 86% of them present only once. This rearrangement joins TRBV19 to TRBJ1-5; 8 positions match TRBD1. This sequence originates from a woman of 80 years or more with active or convalescent COVID-19. Sample: peripheral blood. This CDR3 is CASSILTGGNQPQHF. In DNA form, the CDR3 reads TGTGCCAGTAGTATATTGACAGGGGGCAATCAGCCCCAGCATTTT.